This T cell receptor beta chain was sequenced for a study of T cells in Graves' hyperthyroidism and ophthalmopathy. About the study: The blood sample was taken at first diagnosis, before treatment began.

The CDR3 consists of 14 residues. Germline lookup yields CDR1 MNHEY and CDR2 SMNVEV (reference sequence). The V gene lost 3 bases and the J gene lost 3 bases, with 12 bases spanning the gap. This clonotype occurred many times. Template material for amplifying TCR beta CDR3 regions consisted of RNA transcripts. Researchers ran a first-round RT-PCR on the TCR CDR3 using the HTBI primer set. MiXCR was run by TCRdb on the multiplex PCR reads, yielding one entry per CDR3 protein. The table has under 400,000 distinct CDR3 sequences, less than 20% seen once. V and J are TRBV27 and TRBJ2-7, with TRBD2 as a possible D gene (6 bases). The sequence was obtained from a woman aged 40 to 50 with Graves' ophthalmopathy. Sequences were obtained from blood. The CDR3 DNA reads as TGTGCCAGCAGTTTTCGGGAGACTTTCTACGAGCAGTACTTC. Protein: CASSFRETFYEQYF.